A selection of T cell receptor beta chains follows, all from one sample in a study of CD8+ T cells in alopecia areata. Clones were sequenced by immunoSEQ multiplex PCR, and TCRdb holds only the in-frame ones, with some missing. This table has 37,000 or so clones, under 65% appearing once. The sequenced sample consisted of CD4+ Tregs sorted from blood. The receptors derive from a human donor with alopecia areata. Each CDR3 is given with its conserved first and last residue. D genes are given only for firm matches. For some rows the clone size is stated as once, few or many, or as a class when expanded; others skip it.

cdr3_length d_call j_call v_call clone_size cdr3_aa cdr3_nt
14 - TRBJ1-3 TRBV6-6 - CASQSTGAGNTIYF TGTGCCAGCCAATCCACGGGGGCGGGAAACACCATATATTTT
15 - TRBJ2-4 TRBV5-1 once CASSLGDGTKNIQYF TGCGCCAGCAGCTTGGGGGACGGGACCAAAAACATTCAGTACTTC
17 - TRBJ2-1 TRBV14 - CASSQGSPVANYNEQFF TGTGCCAGCAGCCAAGGGTCTCCTGTCGCAAACTACAATGAGCAGTTCTTC
16 - TRBJ2-3 TRBV4-2 - CASSYLRGGGTDTQYF TGTGCCAGCAGCTACTTGCGGGGCGGGGGCACAGATACGCAGTATTTT
12 - TRBJ1-2 TRBV28 - CASRPTGFGYTF TGTGCCAGCAGACCTACGGGTTTTGGCTACACCTTC
12 - TRBJ2-1 TRBV21-1 - CASSPSGDEQFF TGTGCCAGCTCACCTAGCGGAGATGAGCAGTTCTTC
13 - TRBJ1-2 TRBV29-1 - CSVEEGASLSYTF TGCAGCGTTGAAGAGGGCGCCAGTTTAAGTTACACCTTC
14 - TRBJ2-7 TRBV7-2 few CASSTGLRVYEQYF TGTGCCAGCTCAACGGGACTCAGGGTGTACGAGCAGTACTTC
11 - TRBJ2-1 TRBV7-9 - CASSVDVEQFF TGTGCCAGCAGCGTAGACGTAGAGCAGTTCTTC
16 - TRBJ1-5 TRBV7-2 - CASSQVDPGGNQPQHF TGTGCCAGCAGCCAAGTGGATCCAGGGGGCAATCAGCCCCAGCATTTT
15 TRBD2 TRBJ2-1 TRBV7-6 few CASSLERGPGYEQFF TGTGCCAGCAGCTTAGAGCGGGGCCCGGGGTATGAGCAGTTCTTC
17 TRBD2 TRBJ2-7 TRBV28 - CASSLATSGRDSYEQYF TGTGCCAGCAGTTTAGCGACTAGCGGGAGGGATTCCTACGAGCAGTACTTC
13 - TRBJ2-7 TRBV19 few CASSPRGSYEQYF TGTGCCAGTAGTCCAAGGGGGTCCTACGAGCAGTACTTC
15 - TRBJ2-7 TRBV4-3 - CASSLELSPRHEQYF TGCGCCAGCAGCCTCGAATTATCCCCCCGACACGAGCAGTACTTC
12 - TRBJ2-7 TRBV29-1 - CSVEKGGYEQYF TGCAGCGTCGAGAAAGGCGGCTACGAGCAGTACTTC
15 - TRBJ1-1 TRBV7-8 - CASSLARYSNTEAFF TGTGCCAGCAGCTTAGCGAGGTACTCGAACACTGAAGCTTTCTTT
15 TRBD1 TRBJ2-7 TRBV5-1 - CASSPLTGVTYEQYF TGCGCCAGCAGCCCCCTGACAGGGGTGACCTACGAGCAGTACTTC
13 - TRBJ2-3 TRBV11-2 few CASSLGLSDTQYF TGTGCCAGCAGCTTAGGGCTATCAGATACGCAGTATTTT
15 TRBD1 TRBJ2-7 TRBV6-5 - CASSSRTGRLYEQYF TGTGCCAGCAGTTCTCGGACAGGTAGACTCTACGAGCAGTACTTC
12 - TRBJ1-3 TRBV2 few CASRYHGNTIYF TGTGCCAGCAGGTACCATGGAAACACCATATATTTT